This T cell receptor (beta chain) derives from a study of OX40 agonist ivuxolimab in advanced cancers. Measured with immunoSEQ multiplex PCR; TCRdb has only the in-frame clones, and not every one. This sample has approximately 64,000 clones, with 70% to 90% found just once. V lost 1 base and J lost 3, with 1 base in between. The CDR3 contains 11 residues. Per the germline V gene, CDR1 is SGHRS and CDR2 is YFSETQ. In its sample, this clone was seen once. The input for sequencing was CD4+ or CD8+ T cells sorted from blood, taken in a trial of the OX40 agonist ivuxolimab. The chain combines TRBV5-1 with TRBJ2-5; D remains unclear. The source of this sequence is an adult with an advanced solid tumor such as melanoma, head and neck, liver or kidney cancer. The CDR3, as DNA: TGCGCCAGCAGCTTGAAAGAGACCCAGTACTTC. Its translation is CASSLKETQYF.